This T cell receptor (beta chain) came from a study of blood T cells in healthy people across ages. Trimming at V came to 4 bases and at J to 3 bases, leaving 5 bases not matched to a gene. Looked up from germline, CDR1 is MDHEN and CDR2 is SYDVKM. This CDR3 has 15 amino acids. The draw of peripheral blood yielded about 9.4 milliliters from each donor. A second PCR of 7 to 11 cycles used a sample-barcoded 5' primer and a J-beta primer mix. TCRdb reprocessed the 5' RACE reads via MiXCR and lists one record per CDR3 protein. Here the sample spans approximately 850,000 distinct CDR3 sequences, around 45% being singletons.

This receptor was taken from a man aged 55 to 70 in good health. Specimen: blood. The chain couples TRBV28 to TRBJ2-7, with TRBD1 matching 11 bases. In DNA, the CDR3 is TGTGCCAGCAGTTCCGGACAGGGGGCGATCTACGAGCAGTACTTC. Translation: CASSSGQGAIYEQYF.